Each of the 14 T cell receptor beta chains below was sequenced from the same sample in a study of T cell clonality in common variable immunodeficiency. TCRdb's table, derived via immunoSEQ multiplex PCR, lists solely in-frame clones and lacks some. The sample has 30,000 to 40,000 clones, none seen only once. Findings and caveats of the study: Fewer deletions and N-nucleotide insertions were reportedly seen in common variable immunodeficiency TCR beta sequences.

Antigens for these TCRs are unknown. The sample comprised peripheral blood mononuclear cells. All receptors come from a human donor with common variable immunodeficiency.

This clone was picked up a small number of times. The sequenced CDR3 bases are TGTGCCAGCAGCTTATTAGGGGATTCTGGAAACACC. It specifies CASSLLGDSGNT. The whole CDR3 sequence is CASSLLGDSGNTIYF. The V gene is TRBV7-2, the J gene TRBJ1-3, with TRBD1 as a possible D gene (5 bases). The sequence runs out 3 residues before the end of the CDR3; the remainder is reconstructed from the germline J gene. Germline CDR1 is SGHTA and CDR2 is FQGNSA. With 2 bases removed from V and 1 base from J, the gap between germline ends came to 9 bases. The CDR3 runs to 15 residues.

Details on this clone: The read stops 3 residues short of the end of the CDR3; the missing end is completed from the germline J gene. The rearrangement links TRBV7-3 to TRBJ2-3; 9 bases fit TRBD2. Germline values: CDR1 SGHTA, CDR2 FQGTGA. After removal of 9 bases from V and 0 bases from J, the junction contained 7 bases not matched to a gene. The CDR3 sequence is 15 residues long. CDR3 bases read: TGTGCCAGTAGTAGGCTAGCGGGAAGCACAGATACG. It encodes CASSRLAGSTDT. The whole CDR3 protein is CASSRLAGSTDTQYF.

By share of the sample, this clone is medium-sized. The read finishes 3 residues shy of the CDR3 end, and the germline J gene is used to complete it. This sequence joins TRBV2 and TRBJ1-2, with 12 bases that match TRBD1. CDR3 length: 14 residues. Trimming removed 4 bases from V and 4 bases from J; junction bases left unmatched: 1. In germline, CDR1 is SNHLY, CDR2 FYNNEI. Partial CDR3 DNA: TGTGCCAGCAGTGTGGGACAGGGGGCCTATGGC. Translation: CASSVGQGAYG. The CDR3 in its entirety is CASSVGQGAYGYTF.

This clone has a count of ten or more. Coverage ceases 3 residues before the CDR3 finishes, and the germline J gene fills in the end. This sequence joins TRBV5-1 and TRBJ2-7, with 7 bases identical to TRBD2. Germline values: CDR1 SGHRS, CDR2 YFSETQ. The V and J ends lost 5 bases and 0 bases, in that order; junction bases with no gene match: 5. This CDR3 has 14 amino acids. The CDR3 reads CASSEAGFSYEQYF. The DNA read from the CDR3 is TGCGCCAGCAGTGAAGCGGGATTCTCCTACGAG.

Notes on this clone: Read coverage stops 3 residues before the CDR3 terminus; the germline J gene supplies the remainder. The rearrangement links TRBV30 to TRBJ2-7, with D uncertain. Trimming removed 2 bases at V and 2 bases at J, with 19 bases between. The CDR3 spans 16 residues. Germline values: CDR1 GTSNPN, CDR2 SVGIG (reference sequence). CDR3 region: CAWSPLEGRRPYEQYF. The sequenced part of the CDR3 DNA is TGTGCCTGGAGTCCCCTGGAAGGCCGGCGGCCCTACGAG.

In this sample, this clone turned up a few times. The read ends 3 residues before the CDR3 terminus; that terminus is restored from the germline J gene. V and J are TRBV6-2 or TRBV6-3 and TRBJ1-2, with D tentatively TRBD1 (5 bases). The CDR3 loop spans 12 amino acids. V shed 5 bases and J shed 4 bases, with 8 bases lying between them. From germline, CDR1 is MNHEY and CDR2 SVGEGT. The CDR3 reads CASSPQGYGYTF. The sequenced CDR3 bases are TGTGCCAGCAGTCCCCAGGGCTATGGC.

This clone was picked up many times. The CDR3 end is not reached by the read, which stops 3 residues before it; the germline J gene fills it in. The V call is TRBV11-2, the J call TRBJ2-3, with 8 bases lining up with TRBD2. CDR1 is SGHAT and CDR2 is FQNNGV in the germline V gene. The trim removed 1 base at V and 4 bases at J, leaving 4 bases unmatched. The CDR3 is 15 residues long. CDR3 region: CASSLGGRIADTQYF. CDR3 DNA, as far as it was read: TGTGCCAGCAGCTTAGGCGGGAGGATAGCAGATACG. Supplemented by reference TRBV11-2 and TRBJ2-3, the full variable domain reads EAGVAQSPRYKIIEKRQSVAFWCNPISGHATLYWYQQILGQGPKLLIQFQNNGVVDDSQLPKDRFSAERLKGVDSTLKIQPAKLEDSAVYLCASSLGGRIADTQYFGPGTRLTVL.

The table lists this clone with many counts. The CDR3 here is CSVGIPSTDTQYF. CDR3 DNA (partial): TGCAGTGTCGGTATTCCTAGCACAGATACG. V usage is TRBV20-1 and J usage is TRBJ2-3; no firm D call. Read data end 3 residues before the CDR3 end; the end is taken from the germline J gene. V was pared by 7 bases and J by 0 bases, with 11 bases between. The CDR3 is made up of 13 amino acids. Germline assignment: CDR1 DFQATT and CDR2 SNEGSKA (reference sequence).

There are many counts of this clone. The sequenced fragment ends 3 residues before the CDR3 boundary, so the rest is inferred from the germline J gene. The genes are TRBV12-5 and TRBJ2-1; D not resolved. Trimming removed 2 bases at V and 9 bases at J, with 8 bases between. Germline values: CDR1 LGHNT, CDR2 FRNRAP. CDR3 length: 12 amino acids. The covered CDR3 bases are TGTGCTAGTGGTTTGAATGTCATTGAG. Amino acid sequence: CASGLNVIE. The full CDR3 protein reads CASGLNVIEQFF.

This clone was counted only a few times. The sequenced fragment ends 3 residues before the CDR3 boundary, so the rest is inferred from the germline J gene. The chain joins TRBV6-2 or TRBV6-3 to TRBJ2-7, with D maybe TRBD2 (6 bases). The CDR3 contains 13 residues. Germline V gene lookup returns CDR1 MNHEY and CDR2 SVGEGT. V gave up 6 bases and J gave up 4 bases, with 13 bases separating them. The DNA read from the CDR3 is TGTGCCAGCAGCCTCCAGGGAGGTTACGAG. Its protein is CASSLQGGYE. The entire CDR3 protein reads CASSLQGGYEQYF.

A few counts support this clone. The missing CDR3 end, 3 residues past where the read stops, is filled in from the germline J gene. V and J are TRBV7-7 and TRBJ2-1; 7 positions match TRBD2. CDR1 is SSHAT and CDR2 is FNYEAQ in the germline V gene (reference sequence). The trim removed 5 bases at V and 3 bases at J, leaving 7 bases unmatched. CDR3 length equals 15 residues. Here the CDR3 reads CASSRESGNYNEQFF. CDR3 DNA (partial): TGTGCCAGCAGCCGGGAGAGCGGGAACTACAATGAG.

This clone has only a few counts. Sequencing ends 3 residues short of the CDR3 end; the germline J gene provides the rest. This chain uses TRBV5-1 with TRBJ2-5, with 8 bases lining up with TRBD1. CDR3 length: 15 residues. V trimming: 4 bases; J trimming: 5 bases; junction bases outside the gene matches: 10. CDR1 and CDR2 from the germline V gene are SGHRS and YFSETQ. This CDR3 is CASSTQGAPRETQYF. The part of the CDR3 DNA that was read is TGCGCCAGCAGCACCCAGGGGGCGCCCCGGGAGACC.

In its sample, this clone was seen many times. The read ends 3 residues before the CDR3 terminus; that terminus is restored from the germline J gene. This chain uses TRBV25-1 with TRBJ1-1; the match to TRBD1 covers 7 bases. V was pared by 5 bases and J by 5 bases, with 5 bases of the junction left unmatched. The CDR3 loop spans 13 amino acids. Germline assignment: CDR1 MGHDK and CDR2 SYGVNS. CDR3 bases read: TGTGCCAGCAGTACAGGGGTACGTACTGAA. Amino acids: CASSTGVRTE. The whole CDR3 is CASSTGVRTEAFF.

This clone turned up a few times. With the read ending 3 residues before the CDR3 end, the germline J gene is used to fill in that end. The rearrangement links TRBV19 to TRBJ1-1; D call uncertain. Germline V gives CDR1 LNHDA, CDR2 SQIVND (reference sequence). The CDR3 contains 13 residues. V lost 1 base, J lost 5 bases, and 8 bases lay in between. CDR3 residues: CASSIVQGTEAFF. Partial CDR3 DNA: TGTGCCAGTAGTATAGTTCAAGGGACTGAA.